This entry is about one T cell receptor (beta chain). The sample originates from a study of shared clonotypes between healthy human individuals. Study summary: Used for every donor were three CD4 naive, three CD4 memory, two CD8 naive and one CD8 memory plate.

Replicate PCRs from sorted subsets contained around 200 ng DNA, which is 29,000 or so T cell genomes. Sequencing was performed with immunoSEQ multiplex PCR; in TCRdb, only in-frame clones are kept and a portion is missing. The data hold 2 million to 2.5 million clones, with roughly 90% observed a single time. Input material: naive CD4+ T cells from PBMCs. Indicated subset: CD45RA+ positively selected. This clonotype was obtained from a man between 18 and 35 years old in good health. Some clones in this sample may be carry-over from other donors' samples.

The CDR3 is CASTGNRGDTEAFF. The CDR3 coding sequence is TGTGCCAGCACCGGAAACAGGGGGGACACTGAAGCTTTCTTT. The chain recombines TRBV7-9 with TRBJ1-1; 8 nucleotides agree with TRBD1. V trimming: 7 bases; J trimming: 3 bases; junction bases outside the gene matches: 7. In germline, CDR1 is SEHNR, CDR2 FQNEAQ (reference sequence). The CDR3 loop spans 14 amino acids.